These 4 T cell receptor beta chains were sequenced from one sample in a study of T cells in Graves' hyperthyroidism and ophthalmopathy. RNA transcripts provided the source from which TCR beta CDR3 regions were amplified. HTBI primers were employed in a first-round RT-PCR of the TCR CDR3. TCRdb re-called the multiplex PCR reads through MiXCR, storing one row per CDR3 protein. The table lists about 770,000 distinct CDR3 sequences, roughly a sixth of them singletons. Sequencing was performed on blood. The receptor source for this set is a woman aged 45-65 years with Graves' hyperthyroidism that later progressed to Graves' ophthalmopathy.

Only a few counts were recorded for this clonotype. CDR3 DNA: TGCAGCGTTCCCCTGAGGCAGGGAAAATACAATGAGCAGTTCTTC. Translating gives CSVPLRQGKYNEQFF. The V gene is TRBV29-1, the J gene TRBJ2-1; D perhaps matches TRBD1 (5 bases). Germline V gene lookup returns CDR1 SQVTM and CDR2 ANQGSEA. There are 15 residues in the CDR3. V lost 5 bases and J 4 bases, leaving 18 bases between the germline ends.

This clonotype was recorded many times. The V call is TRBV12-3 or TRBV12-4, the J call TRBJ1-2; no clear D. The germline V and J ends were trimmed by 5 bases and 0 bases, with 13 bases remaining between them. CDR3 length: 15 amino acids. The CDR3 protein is CASSAPSESNYGYTF. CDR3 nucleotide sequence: TGTGCCAGCAGTGCCCCGTCTGAGTCTAACTATGGCTACACCTTC.

The CDR3 DNA reads TGTGCCAGCAGCCAACCCTCTAGCGGGGGGGCCGATGAGCAGTTCTTC. Translated: CASSQPSSGGADEQFF. V is TRBV4-2 and J is TRBJ2-1; 12 bases map to TRBD2. CDR1 LGHNA and CDR2 YNFKEQ come from the germline V gene. The V gene end was trimmed by 2 bases and the J gene end by 8 bases; junction bases not matched to a gene: 7. The CDR3 extends over 16 amino acids.

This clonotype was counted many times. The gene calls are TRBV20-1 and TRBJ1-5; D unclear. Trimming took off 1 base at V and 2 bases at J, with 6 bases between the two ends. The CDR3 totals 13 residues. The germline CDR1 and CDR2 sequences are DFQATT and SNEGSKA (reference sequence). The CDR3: CSARGLGNQPQHF. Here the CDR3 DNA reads TGCAGTGCTAGAGGGTTGGGCAATCAGCCCCAGCATTTT.